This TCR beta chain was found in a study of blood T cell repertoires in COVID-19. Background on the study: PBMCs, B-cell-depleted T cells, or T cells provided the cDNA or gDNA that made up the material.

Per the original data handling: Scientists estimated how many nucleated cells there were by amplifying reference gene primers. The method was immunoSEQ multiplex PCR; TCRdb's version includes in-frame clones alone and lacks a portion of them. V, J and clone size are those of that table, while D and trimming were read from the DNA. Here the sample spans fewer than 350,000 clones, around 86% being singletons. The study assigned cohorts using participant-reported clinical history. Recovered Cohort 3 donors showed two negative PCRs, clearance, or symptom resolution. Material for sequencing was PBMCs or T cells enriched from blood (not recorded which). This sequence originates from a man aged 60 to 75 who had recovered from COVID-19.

This chain's CDR3 is CASSSIGERYNEQFF. The CDR3 nucleotides are TGTGCCAGCAGCTCCATAGGGGAAAGGTACAATGAGCAGTTCTTC. This chain connects TRBV7-3 to TRBJ2-1, with a weak D call TRBD1 (5 bases). From germline, CDR1 is SGHTA and CDR2 FQGTGA. The CDR3 consists of 15 residues. The germline V and J ends were trimmed by 4 bases and 4 bases, with 14 bases remaining between them.